The T cell receptor beta chain described here comes from a study of siplizumab effects on memory and regulatory T cells. In germline, CDR1 is MNHEY, CDR2 SVGAGI. This CDR3 has 14 residues. The V gene lost 6 bases and the J gene lost 0 bases, with 11 bases spanning the gap. This clone showed up just once. Its antigen is undetermined. This table comes from immunoSEQ multiplex PCR, and its TCRdb copy is limited to in-frame clones, with some not included. The data hold tens of thousands of clones, with 96% observed a single time. Sequenced unstimulated subsets in a few donor pairs: CD4+ naive, CD4+ memory, CD8+ naive, CD8+ effector memory, CD8+ TEMRA. Study-level results: Confirmatory evidence of suppressive function in proliferating siplizumab-culture Tregs was not obtained. Controls had more than 25% Treg-derived mappable alloreactive CD4+ clones on average, versus approximately 69% with siplizumab.

This TCR was recovered from a human donor in good health. The sequenced sample was naive CD4+ T cells sorted from blood. The genes are TRBV6-5 and TRBJ1-2, with a tentative D call TRBD1 (5 bases). As DNA, the CDR3 is TGTGCCAGCAGGCAGGGACGAACTAACTATGGCTACACCTTC. It specifies CASRQGRTNYGYTF.